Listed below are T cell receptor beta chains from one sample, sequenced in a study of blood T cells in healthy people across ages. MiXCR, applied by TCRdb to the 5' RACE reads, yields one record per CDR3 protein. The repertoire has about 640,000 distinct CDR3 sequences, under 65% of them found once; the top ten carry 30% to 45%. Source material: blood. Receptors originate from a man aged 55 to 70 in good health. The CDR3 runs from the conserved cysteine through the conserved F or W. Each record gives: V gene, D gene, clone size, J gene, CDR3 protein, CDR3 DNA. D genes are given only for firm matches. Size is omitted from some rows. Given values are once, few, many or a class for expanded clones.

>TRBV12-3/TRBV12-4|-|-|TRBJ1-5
CASSRGRYQPQHF
TGTGCCAGCAGTCGGGGCCGATATCAGCCCCAGCATTTT
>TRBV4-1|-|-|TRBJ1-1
CASSQDRRSSGAEAFF
TGCGCCAGCAGCCAAGATCGGCGGTCAAGCGGGGCTGAAGCTTTCTTT
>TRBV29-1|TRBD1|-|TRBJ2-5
CSVAPTGAQETQYF
TGCAGCGTTGCCCCGACAGGGGCCCAAGAGACTCAGTACTTC
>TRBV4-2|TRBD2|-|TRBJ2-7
CTSSNALGGLAREQYF
TGTACCAGCAGCAACGCCCTGGGGGGACTAGCGCGCGAGCAGTACTTC
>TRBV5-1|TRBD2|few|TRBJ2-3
CASSLIGRADTQYF
TGCGCCAGCAGCTTGATAGGGAGGGCAGATACGCAGTATTTT
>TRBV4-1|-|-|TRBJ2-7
CASSLTRGSSYEQYF
TGCGCCAGCAGCCTAACACGGGGGTCCTCCTACGAGCAGTACTTC
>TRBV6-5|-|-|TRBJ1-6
CAIRGDYNSPLHF
TGTGCCATAAGGGGGGACTATAATTCACCCCTCCACTTT
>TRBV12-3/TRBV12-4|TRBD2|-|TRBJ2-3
CASRFLAGGASTDTQYF
TGTGCCAGCAGATTCCTAGCGGGGGGGGCCAGCACAGATACGCAGTATTTT
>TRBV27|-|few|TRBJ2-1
CASIGLGYNEQFF
TGTGCCAGCATAGGGCTGGGTTACAATGAGCAGTTCTTC
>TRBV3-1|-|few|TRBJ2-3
CASSQDRLADTQYF
TGTGCCAGCAGCCAAGATAGGCTAGCGGATACGCAGTATTTT
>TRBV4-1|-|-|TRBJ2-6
CASSQGAFSGANVLTF
TGCGCCAGCAGCCAGGGGGCCTTCTCTGGGGCCAACGTCCTGACTTTC
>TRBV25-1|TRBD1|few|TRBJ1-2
CASSDGTVYGYTF
TGTGCCAGCAGTGACGGGACAGTCTATGGCTACACCTTC
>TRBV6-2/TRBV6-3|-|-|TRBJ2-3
CASSVDGGRTDTQYF
TGTGCCAGCAGTGTGGATGGGGGCCGCACAGATACGCAGTATTTT
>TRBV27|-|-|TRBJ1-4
CASSHRRAQFATNEKLFF
TGTGCCAGCAGTCATCGCCGGGCCCAATTCGCAACTAATGAAAAACTGTTTTTT
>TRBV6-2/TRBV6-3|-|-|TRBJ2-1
CASSHTAVEQFF
TGTGCCAGCAGCCATACCGCGGTTGAGCAGTTCTTC
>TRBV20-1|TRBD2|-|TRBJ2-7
CSAVGLAGYEQYF
TGCAGTGCTGTCGGACTAGCGGGATACGAGCAGTACTTC
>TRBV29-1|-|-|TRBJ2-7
CSVEVGVYEQYF
TGCAGCGTTGAAGTCGGGGTCTACGAGCAGTACTTC
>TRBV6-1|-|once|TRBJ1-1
CASTPTGGSSTEAFF
TGTGCCAGCACCCCCACTGGGGGCAGCTCCACTGAAGCTTTCTTT
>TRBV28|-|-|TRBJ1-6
CASSLWDGSPLHF
TGTGCCAGCAGTTTATGGGACGGTTCACCCCTCCACTTT
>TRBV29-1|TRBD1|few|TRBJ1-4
CSVLDRQEKLFF
TGCAGCGTTTTGGACAGGCAGGAAAAACTGTTTTTT
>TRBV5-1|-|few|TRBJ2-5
CASSPDTTEETQYF
TGCGCCAGCAGCCCGGACACGACCGAAGAGACCCAGTACTTC
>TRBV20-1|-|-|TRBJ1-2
CSARDLTETNYGYTF
TGCAGTGCTAGAGATTTGACAGAGACTAACTATGGCTACACCTTC
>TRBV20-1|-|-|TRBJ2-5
CSAPQSLTRGTQYF
TGCAGTGCCCCCCAAAGCCTAACCCGCGGGACCCAGTACTTC
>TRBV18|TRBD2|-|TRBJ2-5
CASSLRTSQETQYF
TGTGCCAGCTCACTGAGGACTAGTCAAGAGACCCAGTACTTC
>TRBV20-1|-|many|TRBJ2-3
CSASDTDTQYF
TGCAGTGCTAGTGACACAGATACGCAGTATTTT
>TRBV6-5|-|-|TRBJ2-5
CASSYWGREETQYF
TGTGCCAGCAGTTACTGGGGCAGGGAGGAGACCCAGTACTTC
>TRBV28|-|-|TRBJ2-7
CASRAGATPYEQYF
TGTGCCAGCAGGGCAGGCGCTACGCCCTACGAGCAGTACTTC
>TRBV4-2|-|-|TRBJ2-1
CASSQVVGVRDEQFF
TGTGCCAGCAGCCAAGTAGTGGGGGTAAGGGATGAGCAGTTCTTC
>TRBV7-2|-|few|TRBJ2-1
CASASLKQFF
TGTGCCAGCGCATCACTAAAGCAGTTCTTC
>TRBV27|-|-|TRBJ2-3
CASSFDGSTDTQYF
TGTGCCAGCAGTTTTGACGGAAGCACAGATACGCAGTATTTT